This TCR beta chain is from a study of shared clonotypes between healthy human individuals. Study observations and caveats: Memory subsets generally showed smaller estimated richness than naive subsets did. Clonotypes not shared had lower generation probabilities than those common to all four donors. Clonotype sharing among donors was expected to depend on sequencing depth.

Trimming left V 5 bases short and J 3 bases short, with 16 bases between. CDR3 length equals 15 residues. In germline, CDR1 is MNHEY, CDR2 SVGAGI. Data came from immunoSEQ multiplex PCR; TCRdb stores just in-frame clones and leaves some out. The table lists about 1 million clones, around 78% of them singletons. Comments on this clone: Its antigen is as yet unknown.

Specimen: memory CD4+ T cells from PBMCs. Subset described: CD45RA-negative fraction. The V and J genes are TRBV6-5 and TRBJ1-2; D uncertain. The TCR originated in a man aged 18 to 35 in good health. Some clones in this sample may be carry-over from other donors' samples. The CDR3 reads CASSLLRAGDYGYTF. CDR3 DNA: TGTGCCAGCAGTCTTTTGCGGGCGGGAGACTATGGCTACACCTTC.